This note documents a single TCR beta chain sequence. Its specificity is not known. V lost 4 bases and J lost 5, with 11 bases in between. This CDR3 is built from 13 residues. Germline V gives CDR1 SEHNR, CDR2 FQNEAQ (reference sequence). The sample is drawn from a study of beta chain features in type 1 diabetes. Whole-study results and caveats: A moderate, significant TCRB CDR3 shortening appeared in type 1 diabetes across four CD4+ subsets.

Reverse transcribing all isolated RNA meant expressed TCRB transcripts were sequenced. Clones were sequenced by immunoSEQ multiplex PCR, and TCRdb holds only the in-frame ones, with some missing. The sample consists of about 700,000 clones, roughly 13% of them appearing once. The V and J genes are TRBV7-9 and TRBJ1-1, with D unresolved. Material for sequencing was naive CD4+ T cells from blood. The TCR was taken from a man younger than 35 with type 1 diabetes. DNA of the CDR3: TGTGCCAGCAGCTCCTCGACCTGGACTGAAGCTTTCTTT. Amino acids: CASSSSTWTEAFF. The variable domain in full, with the rest retrieved from reference TRBV7-9 and TRBJ1-1, is DTGVSQNPRHKITKRGQNVTFRCDPISEHNRLYWYRQTLGQGPEFLTYFQNEAQLEKSRLLSDRFSAERPKGSFSTLEIQRTEQGDSAMYLCASSSSTWTEAFFGQGTRLTVV.